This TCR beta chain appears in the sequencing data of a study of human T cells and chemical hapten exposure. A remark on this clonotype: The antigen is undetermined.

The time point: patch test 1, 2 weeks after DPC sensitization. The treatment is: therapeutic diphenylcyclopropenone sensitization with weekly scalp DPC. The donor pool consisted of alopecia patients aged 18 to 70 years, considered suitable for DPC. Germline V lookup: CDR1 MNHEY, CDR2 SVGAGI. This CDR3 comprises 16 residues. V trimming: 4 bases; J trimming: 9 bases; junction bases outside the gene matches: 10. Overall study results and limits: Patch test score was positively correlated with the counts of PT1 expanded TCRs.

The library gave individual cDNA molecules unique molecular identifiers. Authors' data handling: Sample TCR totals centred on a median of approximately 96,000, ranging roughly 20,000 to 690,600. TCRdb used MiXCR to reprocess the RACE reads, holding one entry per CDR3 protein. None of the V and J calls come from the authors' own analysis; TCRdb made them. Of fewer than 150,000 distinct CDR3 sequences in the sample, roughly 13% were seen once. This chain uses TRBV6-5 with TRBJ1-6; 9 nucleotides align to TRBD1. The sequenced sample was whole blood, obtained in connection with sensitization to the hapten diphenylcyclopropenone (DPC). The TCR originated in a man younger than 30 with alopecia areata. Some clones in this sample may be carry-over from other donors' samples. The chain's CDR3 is CASSSYPGQGSSPLHF. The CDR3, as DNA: TGTGCCAGCAGTTCCTATCCGGGACAGGGAAGTTCACCCCTCCACTTT.